Sequencing of this T cell receptor (beta chain) was carried out in a study of T cells in Graves' hyperthyroidism and ophthalmopathy (dated by TCRdb to between 2017 and 2020). Regarding the complete study: Peripheral blood samples were taken at initial diagnosis, before any treatment was given. According to the paper, TCR Vbeta CDR3 sequencing was carried out on about 140 peripheral blood samples, which came from fewer than 50 ophthalmopathy, 75 or so hyperthyroidism and about 17 progressor patients. After sampling, hyperthyroidism patients received methimazole starting at 30 mg daily, and ophthalmopathy patients received high-dose intravenous methylprednisolone. Prospective prediction of ophthalmopathy was tested in an independent validation cohort of 18 to 20 hyperthyroidism patients and 15 to 17 patients who later progressed to ophthalmopathy. The 85 to 100 discovery patients were divided at random into training and test sets in a 7:3 ratio. A discovery cohort of around 98 patients, about 40 with Graves' ophthalmopathy and 55 to 65 with stable Graves' hyperthyroidism, was used to find distinguishing TCR V-J signatures. In roughly six Graves' hyperthyroidism patients, the study also compared T-cell repertoires from thyroid tissue with T-cell repertoires from blood. General conclusions and limits of the study: Most expanded thyroid clonotypes (frequency above 0.001) were also detected in blood, a finding suggesting that blood repertoires may reflect thyroid immune responses. A model built on a 13 V-J signature distinguished ophthalmopathy from stable hyperthyroidism, reaching about 89% sensitivity and about 81% specificity in cross-validation and 80%/75% in testing. In validation, progression to ophthalmopathy was predicted by the model with nearly 71% sensitivity and approximately 78% specificity, a median of roughly six months before onset. Sample size was not statistically predetermined, and investigators were not blinded to group allocation.

The germline ends are 10 bases apart after V is trimmed by 3 bases and J by 5 bases. Its CDR3 holds 13 amino acids, cysteine through phenylalanine. The entry retains the CDR3 DNA only, 39 bases that are in frame from base 1. The germline V gene (reference sequence) specifies MNHEY as CDR1 and SMNVEV as CDR2. Moderately to severely active disease, a Clinical Activity Score of at least 3, a NOSPECS grade of at least 4, and a duration under 3 months were present in ophthalmopathy patients. Any patient with an uncontrolled infection, another autoimmune disease, pregnancy or lactation was excluded. Diagnoses were based on clinical symptoms, serum thyroxine and TRAb, thyroid ultrasound and orbital computed tomography. PBMCs were isolated from approximately 10 ml of fresh peripheral blood by Ficoll-Paque density gradient centrifugation. Total RNA was extracted using Trizol reagent, and RNA quality was assessed on an Agilent 2100 Bioanalyzer.

The sample holds many counts of this clonotype. The target of this receptor is not known. The record has no base qualities; no much larger clone is one base away. TCR beta CDR3 regions were amplified from RNA transcripts. The first round of RT-PCR for the TCR CDR3 was performed with the HTBI primer set and the Qiagen OneStep RT-PCR kit. A second multiplex PCR round built the libraries, followed by size selection and purification. Paired-end sequencing of the libraries was performed with 100 bp reads on an Illumina HiSeq2000. The authors' pipeline ran thus. SOAPnuke was used to process the raw data, throwing out any read that contained adapters or uncalled bases, had a mean Phred below 15, or lacked an exact constant-primer or identifier match. High-quality paired reads were merged with COPE v1.2.5, and unique nucleotide sequences were defined as clonotypes. MiTCR v1.1 was used to align clonotypes to the IMGT TRBV, TRBD and TRBJ reference segments. Analysis was restricted to V-J combinations with a frequency above 0.0001, which covered about 99% of repertoires. The TCS score was defined as F50 (clonal expansion) divided by E x V (chaos), with BLOSUM62-based TCRdist calculated between CDR3 peptides within each V-J. Welch's t-statistics and random forest reduced 500 to 550 V-J features to fewer than 15, which were used in a naive Bayes classifier (R e1071). TCRdb reanalyzed the raw reads on its own, using fastp at Q25 for trimming and MiXCR for clone calling, and kept in-frame beta chains. Identical CDR3 proteins give one entry, which carries the most common genes and DNA. TCRdb assigned the V and J calls; the authors' analysis was not used. In this sample the table shows 400,000 to 500,000 distinct CDR3 sequences, 14% to 15% of which occur a single time. About 12% of the sample rests with the top ten.

This TCR was sampled from a man in his late teens or twenties with Graves' ophthalmopathy. Here the chain combines TRBV27 and TRBJ2-5; TRBD2 is possibly the D segment (6 matching bases). Sample: blood. The bases read TGTGCCAGCAGTTTTTGGGGGAGGGAGACCCAGTACTTC. Its translation is CASSFWGRETQYF.